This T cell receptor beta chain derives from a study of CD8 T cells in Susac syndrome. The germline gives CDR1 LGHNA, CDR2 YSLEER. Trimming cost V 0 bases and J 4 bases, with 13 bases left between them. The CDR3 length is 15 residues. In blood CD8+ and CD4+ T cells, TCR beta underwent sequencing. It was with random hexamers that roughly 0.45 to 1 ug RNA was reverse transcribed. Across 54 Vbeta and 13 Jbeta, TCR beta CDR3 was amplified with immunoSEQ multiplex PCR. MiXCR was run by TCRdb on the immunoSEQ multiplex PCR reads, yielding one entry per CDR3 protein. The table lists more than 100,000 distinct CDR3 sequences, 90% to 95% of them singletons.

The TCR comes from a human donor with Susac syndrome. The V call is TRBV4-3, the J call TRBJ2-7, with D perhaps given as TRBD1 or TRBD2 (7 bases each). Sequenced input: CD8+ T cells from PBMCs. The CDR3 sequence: CASSQESGGEYEQYF. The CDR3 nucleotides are TGCGCCAGCAGCCAAGAATCAGGGGGGGAATACGAGCAGTACTTC.